This entry concerns a single TCR beta chain. Its antigen is as yet unknown. The trim removed 1 base at V and 2 bases at J, leaving 6 bases unmatched. The CDR3 length is 16 residues. Germline lookup yields CDR1 LNHDA and CDR2 SQIVND (reference sequence). This sample is drawn from a study of T cell repertoires in cytomegalovirus infection. TCRdb reprocessed the reads via MiXCR and lists one record per CDR3 protein. This table has some 270,000 distinct CDR3 sequences, around 20% appearing once. The TCR comes from a human donor in good health (CMV status not recorded). Some clones in this sample may be carry-over from other donors' samples. Sequences were derived from cultured PBMCs, sampled from culture after CMV antigen stimulation. The J gene is TRBJ2-3, the V gene TRBV19; 7 bases agree with TRBD2. The DNA of the CDR3 is TGTGCCAGTAGTATAGTCCCAGCGGGAATCACAGATACGCAGTATTTT. It translates to CASSIVPAGITDTQYF. The variable domain in full, completed from reference TRBV19 and TRBJ2-3, reads DGGITQSPKYLFRKEGQNVTLSCEQNLNHDAMYWYRQDPGQGLRLIYYSQIVNDFQKGDIAEGYSVSREKKESFPLTVTSAQKNPTAFYLCASSIVPAGITDTQYFGPGTRLTVL.